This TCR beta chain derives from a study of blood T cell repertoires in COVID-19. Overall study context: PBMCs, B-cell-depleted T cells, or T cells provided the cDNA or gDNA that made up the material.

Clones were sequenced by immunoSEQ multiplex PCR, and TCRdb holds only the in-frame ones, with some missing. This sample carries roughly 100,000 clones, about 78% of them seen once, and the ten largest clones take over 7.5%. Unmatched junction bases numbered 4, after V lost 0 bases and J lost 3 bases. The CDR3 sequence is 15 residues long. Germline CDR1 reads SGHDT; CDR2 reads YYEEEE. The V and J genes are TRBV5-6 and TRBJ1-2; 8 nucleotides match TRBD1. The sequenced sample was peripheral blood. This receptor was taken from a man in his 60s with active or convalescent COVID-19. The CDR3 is CASSLVDRVDYGYTF. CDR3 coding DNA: TGTGCCAGCAGCTTGGTGGACAGGGTAGACTATGGCTACACCTTC.